The 5 T cell receptor beta chains in this list originate from one sample, sequenced in a study of kidney transplant recipient with SARS-CoV-2 infection. MiXCR, applied by TCRdb to the reads, yields one record per CDR3 protein. The sample consists of about 240,000 distinct CDR3 sequences, under 30% of them appearing once. The source was a blood sample, collected at baseline and on day 111 from a kidney transplant recipient. The origin of the receptors is a young adult male patient who had COVID-19 and was a kidney transplant recipient. Some T cells may be the graft donor's.

The table lists this clonotype with a count of one. Possible read error: a much larger clone is one base away. The rearrangement joins TRBV8-2 to TRBJ2-6. TRBV8-2 represents a pseudogene. CDR3 size: 17 residues. Written as DNA, the CDR3 is TGTGGCATCAATAGTAGGATAACACAAAGTCGGGCCAGCGTCCTGACTTTC. Translation gives CGINSRITQSRASVLTF.

This clonotype was recorded at least ten times. V usage is TRBV20-1 and J usage is TRBJ2-5; D is uncertain. CDR3 length equals 10 residues. Trimming took 6 bases from V and 9 from J, leaving 11 bases between them. Per the germline V gene, CDR1 is DFQATT and CDR2 is SNEGSKA (reference sequence). The CDR3 region is CSAALWAQYF. The CDR3 DNA sequence: TGCAGTGCCGCCCTGTGGGCCCAGTACTTC.

This clonotype was seen many times. This rearrangement joins TRBV6-6 to TRBJ1-2, with D perhaps TRBD1 (5 bases). The germline V gene encodes CDR1 MNHNY and CDR2 SVGAGI (reference sequence). V shed 6 bases and J shed 4 bases, with 18 bases lying between them. This CDR3 comprises 15 residues. As DNA, the CDR3 is TGTGCCAGCAGATTTAAGGCAGGGCTGGGCTATGGCTACACCTTC. Translating it yields CASRFKAGLGYGYTF.

Many counts were recorded for this clonotype. The rearrangement joins TRBV7-3 to TRBJ2-1; a possible D gene is TRBD2 (5 bases). This CDR3 region has 18 residues. The V gene's germline CDR1 is SGHTA and CDR2 FQGTGA. V lost 0 bases and J 0 bases, leaving 15 bases between the germline ends. The CDR3 reads CASSLTGSLGSSYNEQFF. The CDR3 DNA is TGTGCCAGCAGCTTAACGGGATCGTTAGGGAGCTCCTACAATGAGCAGTTCTTC.

In its sample, this clonotype was seen many times. The CDR3 nucleotides are TGTGCCAGAACAGCGACAGTGGTGAGAAAGACCTATGGCTACACCTTC. It specifies CARTATVVRKTYGYTF. This chain connects TRBV5-3 to TRBJ1-2, with a weak D call TRBD1 (5 bases). TRBV5-3 is an open reading frame whose function is uncertain. Trimming stripped 6 bases from V and 4 bases from J, with 22 bases between. The CDR3 loop spans 16 amino acids.